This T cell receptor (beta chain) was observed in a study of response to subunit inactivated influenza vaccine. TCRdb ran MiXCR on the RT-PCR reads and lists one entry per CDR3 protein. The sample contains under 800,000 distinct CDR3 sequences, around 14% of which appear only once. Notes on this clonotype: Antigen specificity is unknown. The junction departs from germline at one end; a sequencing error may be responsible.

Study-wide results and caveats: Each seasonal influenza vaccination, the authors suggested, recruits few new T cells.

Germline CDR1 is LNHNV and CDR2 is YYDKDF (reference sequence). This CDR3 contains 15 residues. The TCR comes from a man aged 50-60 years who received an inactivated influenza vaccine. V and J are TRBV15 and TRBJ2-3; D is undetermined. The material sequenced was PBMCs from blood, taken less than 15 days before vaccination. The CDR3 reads CASSRNAGPTDTQYF. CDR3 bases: TGTGCCTCCAGCAGAAATGCAGGCCCTACAGATACGCAGTATTTT.